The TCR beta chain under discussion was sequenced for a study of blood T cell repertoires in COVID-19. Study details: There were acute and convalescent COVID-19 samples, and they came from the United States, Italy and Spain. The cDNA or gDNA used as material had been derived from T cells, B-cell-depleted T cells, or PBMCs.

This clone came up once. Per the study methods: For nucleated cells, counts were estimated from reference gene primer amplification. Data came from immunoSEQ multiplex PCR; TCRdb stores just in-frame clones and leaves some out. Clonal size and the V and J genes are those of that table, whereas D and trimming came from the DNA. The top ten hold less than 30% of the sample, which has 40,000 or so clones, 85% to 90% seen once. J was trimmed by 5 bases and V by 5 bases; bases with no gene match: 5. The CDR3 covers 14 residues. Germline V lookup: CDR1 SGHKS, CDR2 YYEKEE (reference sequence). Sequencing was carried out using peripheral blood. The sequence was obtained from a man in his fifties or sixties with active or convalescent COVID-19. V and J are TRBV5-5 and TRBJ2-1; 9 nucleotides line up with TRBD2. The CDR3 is CASRRLAENNEQFF. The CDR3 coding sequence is TGTGCCAGCAGAAGACTAGCGGAGAACAATGAGCAGTTCTTC.